The clone carrying this T cell receptor (beta chain) came up many times. What it recognizes is unknown. This entry is derived from a study of neurological immune-mediated disorders. At the level of the study: Among around 34 multiple sclerosis patients, roughly 30 were relapsing-remitting and 3 were secondary progressive. Points from the study as a whole: One related-CDR3 cluster, identified by phylogenetic grouping, held the repertoires of 18 of 34 multiple sclerosis patients and was a possible signature.

This CDR3 is 14 amino acids long. Germline CDR1 is DFQATT and CDR2 is SNEGSKA (reference sequence). V was pared by 6 bases and J by 2 bases, with 11 bases between. cDNA synthesis was performed by 5'RACE with 10-nucleotide random UMIs. In each sequencing run, over 170 million TCR-beta sequences were generated from 15-18 subjects. TCRdb reanalysed the 5' RACE reads using MiXCR and keeps one entry per CDR3 protein. The data contain around 70,000 distinct CDR3 sequences, 5.2% of them singletons. The TCR originated in a man aged 18 to 30 with multiple sclerosis. The source material was PBMCs. This chain uses TRBV20-1 with TRBJ2-6, with TRBD1 as a possible D gene (5 bases). The CDR3 spells CSAAGFPGANVLTF. DNA for the CDR3: TGCAGTGCAGCAGGGTTCCCTGGGGCCAACGTCCTGACTTTC.